Shown below are 2 T cell receptor beta chains from a single sample sequenced in a study of Ad26.COV2.S vaccination and SARS-CoV-2 variants. Treatment meaning: around 19 received Ad26.COV2.S at low or high dose, single or two shots; roughly 5 received placebo; per-sample allocation not given. Day 63 after the first injection of vaccine or placebo was the sampling time. Generated by immunoSEQ multiplex PCR, the TCRdb table keeps only in-frame clones and is missing some. The sample contains fewer than 600,000 clones, roughly nine tenths of which appear only once. The specimen comprised peripheral blood, sampled in a trial of Ad26.COV2.S vaccine versus placebo. All receptors derive from a person aged 18 to 59 who received the Ad26.COV2.S COVID-19 vaccine or a placebo.

The CDR3 reads CASSDPGPNYGYTF. CDR3 nucleotide sequence: TGTGCCAGCAGTGATCCGGGCCCCAACTATGGCTACACCTTC. The chain combines TRBV2 with TRBJ1-2, with D hard to call. Germline loops: CDR1 SNHLY, CDR2 FYNNEI. The CDR3 is 14 residues long. V dropped 3 bases and J dropped 2 bases, with 10 bases sitting between them.

A single count supports this clone. The chain combines TRBV3-1 (or the pseudogene TRBV3-2) with TRBJ1-2; 11 bases align to TRBD1. After removal of 4 bases from V and 0 bases from J, the junction contained 7 bases not matched to a gene. Looked up from germline, CDR1 is LGHDT and CDR2 is YNNKEL (reference sequence). The CDR3 contains 17 residues. This CDR3 is CASSPEDRGPANYGYTF. The CDR3 DNA is TGTGCCAGCAGCCCCGAGGACAGGGGGCCCGCTAACTATGGCTACACCTTC.